This TCR beta chain comes out of a study of CD8 T cells in ankylosing spondylitis. Study-wide findings and caveats: Apparently characteristic of ankylosing spondylitis blood was a TCR beta motif (under ten highly homologous variants).

Remarks on this clonotype: The antigen remains unidentified.

Quantitative molecular-barcoded 5'-RACE generated the TCR beta libraries. TCRdb re-called the 5' RACE reads with MiXCR, one entry per CDR3 protein. The data show about 260,000 distinct CDR3 sequences, with 20% to 30% seen just once and 0.5% to 0.75% held by the top ten. The CDR3 contains 13 residues. V shed 4 bases and J shed 4 bases, with 9 bases lying between them. Germline V gene data show CDR1 as SGHDT and CDR2 as YYEEEE. This TCR came from a male donor with ankylosing spondylitis or in good health (not recorded which). The material sequenced was blood, either unsorted or a sorted T cell fraction (not recorded which). The chain has TRBV5-6 and TRBJ2-1; D is ambiguous. In DNA, the CDR3 is TGTGCCAGCAGCCCACTGGATTACAATGAGCAGTTCTTC. Its protein is CASSPLDYNEQFF.